This T cell receptor beta chain was obtained from a study of identical twins. Study results and limitations: Conclusions relied on cross-sectional statistical analysis, not following the same donors.

The CDR3 extends over 16 amino acids. CDR1 is LNHDA, CDR2 SQIVND, per germline (reference sequence). The trim removed 0 bases at V and 5 bases at J, leaving 6 bases unmatched. TCRdb recomputed calls from the 5' RACE reads with MiXCR, one row per CDR3 protein. The table has some 260,000 distinct CDR3 sequences, about an eighth seen once. This clonotype was observed a few times. Its target is unknown. V is TRBV19 and J is TRBJ2-1; 8 bases align to TRBD2. The sequencing sample was made of memory (CD45RO+) T cells sorted from blood. This clonotype was sampled from a woman aged 18 to 35 in good health. CDR3 protein: CASSIDRGGVHNEQFF. For the CDR3, the DNA is TGTGCCAGTAGTATAGATCGGGGGGGTGTCCACAATGAGCAGTTCTTC.